The sequence of this T cell receptor (beta chain) was determined in a study of CD8 T cells in Susac syndrome. CDR3 length equals 14 residues. V lost 1 base and J 2 bases, leaving 6 bases between the germline ends. Germline values: CDR1 SGHRS, CDR2 YFSETQ. CD8+ and CD4+ T cells taken from blood had their TCR beta sequenced. TEMRA cells were enriched by FACS, while CD8+ and CD4+ T cells were obtained through a negative isolation that was performed magnetically. The authors reverse transcribed roughly 0.5 to 1 ug RNA with random hexamers. It was immunoSEQ multiplex PCR that amplified TCR beta CDR3 across 54 Vbeta and 13 Jbeta. MiXCR, run by TCRdb on the immunoSEQ multiplex PCR reads, gives a single entry per CDR3 protein. The sample includes 130,000 to 150,000 distinct CDR3 sequences, roughly 94% of them seen just once.

This TCR was sampled from a human donor in good health. The chain couples TRBV5-1 to TRBJ1-4; D ambiguous. The sequencing input was CD4+ T cells from PBMCs. The CDR3 DNA follows: TGCGCCAGCAGCTTGAATCCGACTAATGAAAAACTGTTTTTT. Its protein is CASSLNPTNEKLFF.